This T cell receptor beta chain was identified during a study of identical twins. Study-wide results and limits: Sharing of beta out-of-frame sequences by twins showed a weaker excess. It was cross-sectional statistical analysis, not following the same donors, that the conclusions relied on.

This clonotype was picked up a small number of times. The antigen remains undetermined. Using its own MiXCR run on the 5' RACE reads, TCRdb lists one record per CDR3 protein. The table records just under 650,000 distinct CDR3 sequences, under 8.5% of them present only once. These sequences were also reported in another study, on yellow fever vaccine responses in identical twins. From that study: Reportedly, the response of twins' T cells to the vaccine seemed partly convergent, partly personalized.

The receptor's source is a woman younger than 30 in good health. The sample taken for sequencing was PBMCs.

Here the CDR3 DNA reads TGTGCCAGCAGTATCTGGGCCCTCGAGGGAGATACGCAGTATTTT. This codes for CASSIWALEGDTQYF. The V and J genes are TRBV28 and TRBJ2-3; D may be TRBD2 (5 bases). Looked up from germline, CDR1 is MDHEN and CDR2 is SYDVKM. Trimming stripped 5 bases from V and 5 bases from J, with 17 bases between. This CDR3 comprises 15 residues.